This T cell receptor (beta chain) was sequenced during a study of cytomegalovirus exposure and HLA in healthy donors. A remark on this clone: What it binds is unknown.

Broader study findings: A classifier reportedly called cytomegalovirus status with high sensitivity and specificity. TCR beta V segments were, for the most part, productive about 87% or about 30% of the time in an earlier analysis.

PCR used 60 Vbeta primers and 13 Jbeta primers. Clones were read by immunoSEQ multiplex PCR, and TCRdb kept only the in-frame ones, dropping some. The table lists 250,000 or so clones, about nine tenths of them singletons. Trimming shortened V by 4 bases and J by 1 base, and 7 bases separated the two germline ends. The V gene's germline CDR1 is MNHNS and CDR2 SASEGT. CDR3 length: 13 amino acids. Sequencing was carried out using PBMCs. V and J are TRBV6-1 and TRBJ1-1, with D perhaps TRBD1 (5 bases). The receptor was derived from a girl under 10 years old in good health and CMV-seronegative. The CDR3 spells CASSVTGNTEAFF. The CDR3 DNA sequence: TGTGCCAGCAGTGTCACAGGGAACACTGAAGCTTTCTTT.